These 16 T cell receptor beta chains were all obtained from the same sample, sequenced in a study of OX40 agonist ivuxolimab in advanced cancers. The assay was immunoSEQ multiplex PCR, and TCRdb's table has in-frame clones only and misses some. The sample consists of tens of thousands of clones, about 92% of them appearing once. The sample was CD4+ or CD8+ T cells sorted from blood, taken in a trial of the OX40 agonist ivuxolimab. The receptor set was obtained from an adult with an advanced solid tumor such as melanoma, head and neck, liver or kidney cancer.

As to this clone: The identical CDR3 is also encoded by other nucleotide sequences in the sample. The chain recombines TRBV27 with TRBJ2-5; D ambiguous. Germline CDR1 is MNHEY and CDR2 is SMNVEV (reference sequence). Trimming removed 4 bases from V and 4 bases from J, with 4 bases in between. This CDR3 comprises 11 residues. DNA for the CDR3: TGTGCCAGCAGTTGGGGAGAGACCCAGTACTTC. Protein sequence: CASSWGETQYF.

This chain connects TRBV13 to TRBJ1-2; 11 bases are a match to TRBD1. After removal of 0 bases from V and 7 bases from J, the junction contained 10 bases not matched to a gene. There are 17 residues in the CDR3. From germline, CDR1 is PRHDT and CDR2 FYEKMQ (reference sequence). CDR3 sequence reads: CASSLGAGQGAMTGYTF. DNA of the CDR3: TGTGCCAGCAGCTTAGGCGCCGGACAGGGGGCAATGACTGGCTACACCTTC.

V is TRBV25-1 and J is TRBJ1-6; D gene ambiguous. V was clipped by 2 bases and J by 15 bases, with 11 bases between them. The CDR3 sequence is 12 residues long. Per the germline V gene, CDR1 is MGHDK and CDR2 is SYGVNS. In DNA form, the CDR3 reads TGTGCCAGCAGTGAACCCCTCGGAGGCCTCCACTTT. As protein: CASSEPLGGLHF.

This chain joins TRBV4-2 and TRBJ2-3; tentative D call: TRBD2 (6 bases). Germline-derived CDR1 and CDR2 are LGHNA and YNFKEQ. Trimming took off 0 bases at V and 2 bases at J, with 9 bases between the two ends. The CDR3 is 15 amino acids. The CDR3: CASSQDWTTTDTQYF. The CDR3 DNA sequence: TGTGCCAGCAGCCAAGATTGGACTACCACAGATACGCAGTATTTT.

The genes are TRBV5-5 and TRBJ1-1; D is unresolved. Germline-derived CDR1 and CDR2 are SGHKS and YYEKEE (reference sequence). The V and J ends lost 0 bases and 4 bases respectively, with 4 bases between them. The CDR3 has 12 residues. CDR3: CASSLVGTEAFF. For the CDR3, the DNA is TGTGCCAGCAGCTTGGTGGGCACTGAAGCTTTCTTT.

J is TRBJ2-7 and V is TRBV27; D ambiguous. The CDR3 extends over 13 amino acids. Per germline, CDR1 MNHEY and CDR2 SMNVEV (reference sequence). Trimming left V 6 bases short and J 6 bases short, with 15 bases between. The CDR3 here is CASRVFSTSEQYF. The CDR3 bases are TGTGCCAGCAGAGTTTTTTCTACGAGCGAGCAGTACTTC.

The chain uses TRBV6-1 and TRBJ2-1, with a weak D call TRBD1 (6 bases). From germline, CDR1 is MNHNS and CDR2 SASEGT. Trimming left V 3 bases short and J 3 bases short, with 18 bases between. The length of the CDR3 is 17 residues. DNA for the CDR3: TGTGCCAGCAGTGATCCCGAGGGACATCCGAACTACAATGAGCAGTTCTTC. Translation gives CASSDPEGHPNYNEQFF.

The chain uses TRBV28 and TRBJ1-3; the D is unclear. Looked up from germline, CDR1 is MDHEN and CDR2 is SYDVKM. The CDR3 is made up of 17 amino acids. Trimming left V 1 base short and J 3 bases short, with 16 bases between. The CDR3 reads CASSLLARVYGGNTIYF. The CDR3 DNA reads as TGTGCCAGCAGTTTATTGGCGAGGGTGTATGGTGGAAACACCATATATTTT.

The chain couples TRBV6-5 to TRBJ1-4; TRBD1 matches 7 bases. This CDR3 comprises 14 residues. The V segment lost 5 bases and the J segment 2 bases; nucleotides outside the gene matches: 2. Germline lookup yields CDR1 MNHEY and CDR2 SVGAGI. The CDR3 DNA follows: TGTGCCAGCAGTCCACAGGGGACTAATGAAAAACTGTTTTTT. Encoded protein: CASSPQGTNEKLFF.

The chain uses TRBV11-2 and TRBJ1-6; 7 nucleotides agree with TRBD1. The length of the CDR3 is 13 residues. Germline loops: CDR1 SGHAT, CDR2 FQNNGV. Trimming took 4 bases from V and 9 from J; bases not matched to a gene: 3. CDR3 sequence reads: CASSSGTASPLHF. The CDR3 DNA sequence: TGTGCCAGCAGCTCCGGGACAGCTTCACCCCTCCACTTT.

The CDR3: CASSSGRDTDYEQYF. The DNA of the CDR3 is TGTGCCAGCAGCTCAGGCCGGGACACAGACTACGAGCAGTACTTC. The V and J genes are TRBV5-5 and TRBJ2-7, with a possible D match to TRBD1 (6 bases). The CDR3 has 15 amino acids. The V end lost 3 bases, the J end lost 3 bases, and 16 bases lay between the germline ends. Per germline, CDR1 SGHKS and CDR2 YYEKEE (reference sequence).

The chain recombines TRBV27 with TRBJ2-7, with a possible D match to TRBD1 (6 bases). CDR3 length: 13 amino acids. CDR1 and CDR2 from the germline V gene are MNHEY and SMNVEV (reference sequence). The germline V and J ends were trimmed by 8 bases and 5 bases, with 16 bases remaining between them. The DNA of the CDR3 is TGTGCCAGCTCCCCTCACTACAGGGACGAGCAGTACGTC. This encodes CASSPHYRDEQYV.

The gene calls are TRBV19 and TRBJ2-1, with 7 nucleotides matching TRBD2. The CDR3 spans 15 residues. Losses at the gene ends were 2 bases for V and 0 bases for J; bases not matched to a gene: 1. Germline CDR1 and CDR2: LNHDA and SQIVND (reference sequence). This CDR3 reads CASSISGVSYNEQFF. The CDR3 nucleotides are TGTGCCAGTAGTATAAGCGGGGTCTCCTACAATGAGCAGTTCTTC.

The chain couples TRBV2 to TRBJ2-7, with TRBD1 matching over 10 bases. The germline V gene encodes CDR1 SNHLY and CDR2 FYNNEI. This CDR3 has 16 residues. Unmatched junction bases numbered 3, after V lost 0 bases and J lost 1 base. The CDR3 is CASSEAGQGISYEQYV. The CDR3, as DNA: TGTGCCAGCAGTGAAGCGGGACAGGGGATATCCTACGAGCAGTACGTC.

The V call is TRBV15, the J call TRBJ2-3; tentatively, D is TRBD2 (6 bases). Germline loops: CDR1 LNHNV, CDR2 YYDKDF (reference sequence). The CDR3 contains 16 residues. Trimming removed 0 bases from V and 0 bases from J, with 10 bases in between. The CDR3 DNA follows: TGTGCCACCAGCAGAGATCGGGGGACTAGCACAGATACGCAGTATTTT. This codes for CATSRDRGTSTDTQYF. The full variable domain, rest sourced from reference TRBV15 and TRBJ2-3, is DAMVIQNPRYQVTQFGKPVTLSCSQTLNHNVMYWYQQKSSQAPKLLFHYYDKDFNNEADTPDNFQSRRPNTSFCFLDIRSPGLGDTAMYLCATSRDRGTSTDTQYFGPGTRLTVL.

Concerning this clone: One junction end disagrees with the germline gene, perhaps due to a read error. The V and J genes are TRBV7-9 and TRBJ2-4; D might be TRBD2 (8 bases). The CDR3 runs 15 residues. The germline CDR1 and CDR2 sequences are SEHNR and FQNEAQ (reference sequence). The CDR3 is CASSPQGGPPGLVFF. The CDR3 DNA reads as TGTGCCAGCAGCCCGCAGGGGGGACCACCGGGACTAGTATTCTTC.